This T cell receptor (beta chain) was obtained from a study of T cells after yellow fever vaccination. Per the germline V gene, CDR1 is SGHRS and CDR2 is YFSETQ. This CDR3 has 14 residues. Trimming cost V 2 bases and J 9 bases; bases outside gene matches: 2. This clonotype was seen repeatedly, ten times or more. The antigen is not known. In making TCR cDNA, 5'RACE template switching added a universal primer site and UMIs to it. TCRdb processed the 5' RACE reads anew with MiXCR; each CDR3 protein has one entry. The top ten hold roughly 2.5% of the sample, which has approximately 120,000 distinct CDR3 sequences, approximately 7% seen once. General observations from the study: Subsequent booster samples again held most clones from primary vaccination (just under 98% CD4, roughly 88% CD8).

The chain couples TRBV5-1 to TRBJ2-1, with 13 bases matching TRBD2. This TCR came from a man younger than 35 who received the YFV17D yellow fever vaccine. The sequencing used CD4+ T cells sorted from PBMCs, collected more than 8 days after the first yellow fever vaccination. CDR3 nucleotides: TGCGCCAGCAGCTTACTAGCGGGGGGGTTTGAGCAGTTCTTC. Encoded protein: CASSLLAGGFEQFF.